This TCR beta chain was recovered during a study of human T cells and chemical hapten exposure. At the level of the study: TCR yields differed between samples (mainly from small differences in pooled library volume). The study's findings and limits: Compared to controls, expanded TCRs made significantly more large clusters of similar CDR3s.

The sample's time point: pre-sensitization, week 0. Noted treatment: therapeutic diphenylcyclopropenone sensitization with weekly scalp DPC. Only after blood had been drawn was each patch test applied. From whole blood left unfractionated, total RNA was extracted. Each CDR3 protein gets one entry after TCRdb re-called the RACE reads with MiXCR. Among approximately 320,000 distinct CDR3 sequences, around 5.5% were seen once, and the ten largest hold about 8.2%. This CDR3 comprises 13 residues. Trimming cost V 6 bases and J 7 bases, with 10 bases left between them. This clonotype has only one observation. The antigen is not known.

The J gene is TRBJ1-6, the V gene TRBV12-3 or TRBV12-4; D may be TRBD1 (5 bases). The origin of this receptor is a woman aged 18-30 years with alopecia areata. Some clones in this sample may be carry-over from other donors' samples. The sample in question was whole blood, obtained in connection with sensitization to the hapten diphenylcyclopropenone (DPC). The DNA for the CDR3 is TGTGCCAGCAGAACAGGACCGAATTCACCCCTCCACTTT. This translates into CASRTGPNSPLHF.